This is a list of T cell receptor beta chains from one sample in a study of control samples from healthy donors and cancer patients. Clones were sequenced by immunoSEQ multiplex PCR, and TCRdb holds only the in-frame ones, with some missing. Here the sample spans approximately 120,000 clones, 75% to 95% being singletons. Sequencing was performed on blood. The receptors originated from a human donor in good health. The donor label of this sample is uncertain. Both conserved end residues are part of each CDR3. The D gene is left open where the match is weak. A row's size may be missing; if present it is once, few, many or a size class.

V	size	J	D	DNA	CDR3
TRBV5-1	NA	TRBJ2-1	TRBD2	TGCGCCAGCAGCTTGATGGGCGGGGGGATCTACAATGAGCAGTTCTTC	CASSLMGGGIYNEQFF
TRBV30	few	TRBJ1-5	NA	TGTGCCTGGAGCTTCCCCGGGACGCTAAATCAGCCCCAGCATTTT	CAWSFPGTLNQPQHF
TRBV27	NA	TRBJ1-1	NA	TGTGCCAGCAGTTTCGAGGGAAACACTGAAGCTTTCTTT	CASSFEGNTEAFF
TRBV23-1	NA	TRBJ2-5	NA	TGCGCCAGCAGTGGGGGGCTTAAGTTAGAGACCCAGTACTTC	CASSGGLKLETQYF
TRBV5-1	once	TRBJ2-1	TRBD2	TGCGCCAGCAGCGAAGCGGGGAGCTCCTACAATGAGCAGTTCTTC	CASSEAGSSYNEQFF
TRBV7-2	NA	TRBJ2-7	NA	TGTGCCAGCAGCTTTGTGAGCTACTCCTACGAGCAGTACTTC	CASSFVSYSYEQYF
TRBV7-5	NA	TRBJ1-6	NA	TGTGTCAGAAGCTTAAAGAAATCGTCCAGCTCCTATAATTCACCCCTCCACTTT	CVRSLKKSSSSYNSPLHF
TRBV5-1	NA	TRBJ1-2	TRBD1	TGCGCCAGCAGCCTGACAGGGGTTTCCTATGGCTACACCTTC	CASSLTGVSYGYTF
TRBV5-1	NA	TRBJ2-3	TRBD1	TGCGCCAGCAGCTTGACAGGGGCCACAGATACGCAGTATTTT	CASSLTGATDTQYF
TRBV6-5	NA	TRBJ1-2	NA	TGTGCCAGCAGTTACTCCAGGAACTATGGCTACACCTTC	CASSYSRNYGYTF
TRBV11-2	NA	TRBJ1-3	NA	TGTGCCAGCAGCTTAGACGGGGCTGGAAACACCATATATTTT	CASSLDGAGNTIYF
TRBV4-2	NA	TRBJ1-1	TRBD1	TGTGCCAGCAGCCAAGTCCAAGGGGGCATATGGAACACTGAAGCTTTCTTT	CASSQVQGGIWNTEAFF
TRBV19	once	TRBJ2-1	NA	TGTGCCAGTAGTATAGCACGCATTCCAAAGGGTGAGCAGTTCTTC	CASSIARIPKGEQFF
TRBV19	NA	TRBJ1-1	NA	TGTGCCAGTAGTACTTACCCAGTGAACACTGAAGCTTTCTTT	CASSTYPVNTEAFF
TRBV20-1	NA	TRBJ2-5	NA	TGCAGTGGGCAAAGCCAAGAGACCCAGTACTTC	CSGQSQETQYF
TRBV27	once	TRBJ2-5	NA	TGTGCCAGCAGGACTAGTTGGGCCCAAGAGACCCAGTACTTC	CASRTSWAQETQYF
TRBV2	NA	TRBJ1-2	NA	TGTGCCAGCAACGACGGCGGTTCCTATTCTGGCTACACCTTC	CASNDGGSYSGYTF
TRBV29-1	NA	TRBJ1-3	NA	TGCAGCGTTGGAACCGCTGGAAACACCATATATTTT	CSVGTAGNTIYF
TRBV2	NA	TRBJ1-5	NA	TGTGCCAGCACATGGGGAGGAACTGGTCAGCCCCAGCATTTT	CASTWGGTGQPQHF
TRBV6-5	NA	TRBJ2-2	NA	TGTGCCAGCAGTTACTCGAGGGGGACCGGGGAGCTGTTTTTT	CASSYSRGTGELFF
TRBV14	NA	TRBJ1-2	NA	TGTGCCAGCAGCCAAGCGCACAGGGCGGGGGGCTACACCTTC	CASSQAHRAGGYTF
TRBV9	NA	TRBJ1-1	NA	TGTGCCAGCAGCGTAGCGGGAGTCAACACTGAAGCTTTCTTT	CASSVAGVNTEAFF
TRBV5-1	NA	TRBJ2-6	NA	TGCGCCAGCAGCTTGGCCACGTTAAGGGCCGGGGCCAACGTCCTGACTTTC	CASSLATLRAGANVLTF
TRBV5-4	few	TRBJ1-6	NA	TGTGCCAGCAGCCGCTCGGGGGACTCCTATAATTCACCCCTCCACTTT	CASSRSGDSYNSPLHF
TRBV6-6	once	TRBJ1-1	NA	TGTGCCAGCGCATCCGGTGGGGGCGTCATGAACACTGAAGCTTTCTTT	CASASGGGVMNTEAFF
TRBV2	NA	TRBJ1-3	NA	TGTGCCAGCAGTGAATCCGATCTGTACTCTGGAAACACCATATATTTT	CASSESDLYSGNTIYF